The clone carrying this T cell receptor (beta chain) has just a few counts. This sample is drawn from a study of T cells after yellow fever vaccination. Making TCR cDNA involved 5'RACE template switching, which added UMIs and a universal primer site. TCRdb re-called the 5' RACE reads through MiXCR, storing one row per CDR3 protein. The sample contains 500,000 to 650,000 distinct CDR3 sequences, roughly a sixth of which appear only once. V lost 4 bases, J lost 1 base, and 14 bases lay in between. Germline V gene sequence: CDR1 SGHRS, CDR2 YFSETQ. The CDR3 extends over 15 amino acids. The V call is TRBV5-1, the J call TRBJ1-1; tentatively, D is TRBD1 (5 bases). The receptor's source is a man younger than 35 who received the YFV17D yellow fever vaccine. Sequencing was performed on PBMCs, taken around 5 days after the first yellow fever vaccination. The CDR3 nucleotides are TGCGCCAGCAGCCCGATAAGGGGTGGGAACACTGAAGCTTTCTTT. It encodes CASSPIRGGNTEAFF.